Included here is one T cell receptor beta chain sequence, with context. Its antigen remains unidentified. This entry belongs to a study of T cells after yellow fever vaccination. Study information: Any fraction with a low cell number was prepared using SMART-Seq v4 Ultra Low Input.

Each CDR3 protein is one row after TCRdb ran MiXCR on the 5' RACE reads. This sample carries a few hundred thousand distinct CDR3 sequences, about 5% of them seen once, and the ten largest clones take more than 3%. Overall study results and limits: Abundant clonotypes (contaminants from the bulk population) could be present in FACS-sorted repertoires. The study re-detected most primary-vaccination clones after the booster (about 96% CD4, around 90% CD8). Among all clonotypes, a small share was observed in both CD4 and CD8 compartments.

The sequences come from CD4+ T cells sorted from PBMCs, collected on the day of the yellow fever booster vaccination. The TCR sequence derives from a man younger than 30 who received the YFV17D yellow fever vaccine.

CDR3 sequence: CSVEVNLNTEAFF. The CDR3 bases are TGCAGCGTTGAAGTAAACCTGAACACTGAAGCTTTCTTT. The rearrangement uses TRBV29-1 and TRBJ1-1; D is unclear. CDR3 length: 13 amino acids. Germline values: CDR1 SQVTM, CDR2 ANQGSEA. V was pared by 1 base and J by 0 bases, with 6 bases between.